This T cell receptor (beta chain) was sequenced for a study of beta chain features in type 1 diabetes. The study's findings and limits: Type 1 diabetes patients had moderately but significantly shorter TCRB CDR3s in all four CD4+ subsets.

Of note for this clone: Antigen specificity is unknown.

The germline V gene encodes CDR1 SNHLY and CDR2 FYNNEI. Trimming left V 2 bases short and J 7 bases short, with 12 bases between. The CDR3 runs 14 residues. What was sequenced were expressed TCRB transcripts, since all of the isolated RNA had been reverse transcribed. The data were produced by immunoSEQ multiplex PCR, yet TCRdb's version contains in-frame clones alone and is incomplete. The sample has 600,000 to 700,000 clones, 9.5% to 15% seen once; the top ten hold around 0.12%. The material sequenced was naive CD4+ T cells from blood. The V call is TRBV2, the J call TRBJ1-5; tentative D call: TRBD1 (5 bases). This sequence originates from a man aged 25-45 years with type 1 diabetes. CDR3 DNA: TGTGCCAGCAGTGAACAGGGAATAGGACAGCCCCAGCATTTT. It yields the protein CASSEQGIGQPQHF.